The clone carrying this T cell receptor (beta chain) occurred a few times. Antigen unknown. Data came from immunoSEQ multiplex PCR; TCRdb stores just in-frame clones and leaves some out. The table includes about 62,000 clones, roughly 78% detected once. The record originates from a study of OX40 agonist ivuxolimab in advanced cancers. Study-wide results and caveats: CD4+ and CD8+ T cells in blood underwent clonal expansion by week 6 at 0.1 to 3.0 mg/kg. Also present in some nonresponders was a low level of normalized T-cell clonal expansion. Still undetermined is the antigen specificity of the expanded peripheral T cells.

Sequencing used CD4+ or CD8+ T cells sorted from blood, obtained in a trial of the OX40 agonist ivuxolimab. The source is an adult with an advanced solid tumor such as melanoma, head and neck, liver or kidney cancer.

The CDR3 region has the DNA TGCGCCAGCAGCTTGGACTTGGACTATGGCTACACCTTC. This codes for CASSLDLDYGYTF. The chain employs TRBV5-1 and TRBJ1-2; D is uncertain. This CDR3 is built from 13 residues. CDR1 SGHRS and CDR2 YFSETQ come from the germline V gene. V was shortened by 0 bases and J by 3 bases, with 6 bases between the two germline ends.